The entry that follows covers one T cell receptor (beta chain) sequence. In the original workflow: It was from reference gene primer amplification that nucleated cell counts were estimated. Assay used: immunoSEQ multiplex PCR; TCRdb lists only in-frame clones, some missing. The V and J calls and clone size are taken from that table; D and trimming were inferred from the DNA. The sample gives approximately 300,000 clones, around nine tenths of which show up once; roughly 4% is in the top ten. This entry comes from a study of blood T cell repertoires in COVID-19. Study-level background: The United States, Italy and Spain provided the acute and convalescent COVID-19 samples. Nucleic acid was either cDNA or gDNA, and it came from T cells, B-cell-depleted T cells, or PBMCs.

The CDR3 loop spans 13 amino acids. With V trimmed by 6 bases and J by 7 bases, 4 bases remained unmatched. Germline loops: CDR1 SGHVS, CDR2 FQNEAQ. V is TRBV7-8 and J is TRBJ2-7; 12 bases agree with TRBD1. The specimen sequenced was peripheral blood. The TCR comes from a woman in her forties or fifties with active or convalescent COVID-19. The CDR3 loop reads CASRGQGAGEQYF. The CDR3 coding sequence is TGTGCCAGCAGGGGACAGGGGGCGGGAGAGCAGTACTTC.